This entry lists 27 T cell receptor beta chains sequenced from one sample in a study of blood T cell repertoires in COVID-19. Profiling relied on immunoSEQ multiplex PCR, and the TCRdb table lists in-frame clones only, not all of them. The sample lists some 230,000 clones, roughly 81% occurring once. What was sequenced was peripheral blood. These receptors came from a man in his fifties or sixties who had recovered from COVID-19.

The V call is TRBV14, the J call TRBJ1-5, with D hard to call. The CDR3 is made up of 13 amino acids. V shed 5 bases and J shed 3 bases, with 8 bases lying between them. Germline values: CDR1 SGHDN, CDR2 FVKESK. The CDR3 spells CASSKQNNQPQHF. CDR3 nucleotides: TGTGCCAGCAGCAAACAGAACAATCAGCCCCAGCATTTT. The entire variable domain, with the rest obtained from reference TRBV14 and TRBJ1-5, is as follows: EAGVTQFPSHSVIEKGQTVTLRCDPISGHDNLYWYRRVMGKEIKFLLHFVKESKQDESGMPNNRFLAERTGGTYSTLKVQPAELEDSGVYFCASSKQNNQPQHFGDGTRLSIL.

The chain is built from TRBV19 and TRBJ2-7; TRBD1 might be the D (7 bases). This CDR3 has 15 amino acids. Looked up from germline, CDR1 is LNHDA and CDR2 is SQIVND (reference sequence). The V end lost 3 bases, the J end lost 5 bases, and 17 bases lay between the germline ends. CDR3 DNA: TGTGCCAGTAGTATCCCCTCCAGGGGGGATGACGAGCAGTACTTC. Translating it yields CASSIPSRGDDEQYF.

The genes are TRBV4-2 and TRBJ2-6, with D maybe TRBD1 (6 bases). Germline V CDR1 and CDR2: LGHNA, YNFKEQ. CDR3 size: 16 residues. Between the trimmed V and J ends, which lost 0 bases and 4 bases, there was a span of 10 bases. This CDR3 reads CASSQDTGMGANVLTF. The CDR3 DNA sequence: TGTGCCAGCAGCCAAGACACAGGGATGGGGGCCAACGTCCTGACTTTC.

V usage is TRBV2 and J usage is TRBJ2-7; 14 bases map to TRBD2. J gave up 2 bases and V 3 bases, and 9 bases lay outside the gene matches. The CDR3 is 18 amino acids. Germline loops: CDR1 SNHLY, CDR2 FYNNEI. The CDR3 DNA sequence: TGTGCCAGCAGTGACGGGACTAGCGGGAGCCCCACCCCCTACGAGCAGTACTTC. Protein product: CASSDGTSGSPTPYEQYF.

This chain links TRBV6-2 or TRBV6-3 with TRBJ1-2, with D unclear. Germline CDR1 reads MNHEY; CDR2 reads SVGEGT. Deletions cut 0 bases from V and 4 bases from J, with 9 bases between. The CDR3 is 14 residues long. The CDR3 DNA reads as TGTGCCAGCAGTTACTCCGGGATTAGCTATGGCTACACCTTC. It is translated as CASSYSGISYGYTF.

This chain links TRBV3-1 (or the pseudogene TRBV3-2) with TRBJ1-2, with D perhaps TRBD1 (6 bases). V dropped 7 bases and J dropped 7 bases, with 16 bases sitting between them. Germline CDR1 reads LGHDT; CDR2 reads YNNKEL (reference sequence). The CDR3 consists of 13 residues. This CDR3 reads CASMGQGSGGYTF. The CDR3 DNA sequence: TGTGCCAGCATGGGGCAGGGGAGCGGTGGCTACACCTTC.

The rearrangement links TRBV27 to TRBJ1-2; weak D call: TRBD1 (6 bases). The V end was cut by 3 bases, the J end by 7 bases, with 12 bases between. This CDR3 has 13 residues. Germline V gene sequence: CDR1 MNHEY, CDR2 SMNVEV (reference sequence). The CDR3 region has the DNA TGTGCCAGCAGTTTCCTCAGGGGCGGTGGCTACACCTTC. Its protein product is CASSFLRGGGYTF.

The chain has TRBV28 and TRBJ1-4; D is undetermined. Germline V lookup: CDR1 MDHEN, CDR2 SYDVKM. The CDR3 loop spans 14 amino acids. Trimming removed 6 bases at V and 5 bases at J, with 13 bases between. CDR3 DNA: TGTGCCAGCAGCGCCCGGGTACTAAATGAAAAACTGTTTTTT. Residues: CASSARVLNEKLFF. The whole variable domain, remainder taken from reference TRBV28 and TRBJ1-4, is DVKVTQSSRYLVKRTGEKVFLECVQDMDHENMFWYRQDPGLGLRLIYFSYDVKMKEKGDIPEGYSVSREKKERFSLILESASTNQTSMYLCASSARVLNEKLFFGSGTQLSVL.

This clone was seen only a few times. The chain joins TRBV7-9 to TRBJ2-1, with D possibly TRBD2 on 5 matching bases. Trimming cost V 5 bases and J 1 base, with 6 bases left between them. The V gene's germline CDR1 is SEHNR and CDR2 FQNEAQ (reference sequence). CDR3 length: 13 residues. The CDR3 bases are TGTGCCAGCAGCCGGAGGTCCTACAATGAGCAGTTCTTC. It encodes CASSRRSYNEQFF.

The V gene is TRBV27, the J gene TRBJ1-2, with 9 bases identical to TRBD1. This CDR3 spans 15 amino acids. The junction had 9 bases not matched to a gene; V was cut back by 4 bases and J by 6 bases. Looked up from germline, CDR1 is MNHEY and CDR2 is SMNVEV (reference sequence). The CDR3 coding sequence is TGTGCCAGCAGTTCAATCATGACAGGGGGGCATGGCTACACCTTC. It specifies CASSSIMTGGHGYTF.

The chain combines TRBV11-2 with TRBJ2-5, with D possibly matching TRBD2 (5 bases). The CDR3 contains 12 residues. CDR1 is SGHAT and CDR2 is FQNNGV in the germline V gene. The V and J ends lost 8 bases and 1 base respectively, with 8 bases between them. Written as DNA, the CDR3 is TGTGCCAGCCGGAGGTTCCAAGAGACCCAGTACTTC. The encoded protein is CASRRFQETQYF.

The chain combines TRBV5-8 with TRBJ1-4; 7 nucleotides line up with TRBD1. This CDR3 has 16 amino acids. Trimming at V came to 4 bases and at J to 0 bases, leaving 6 bases not matched to a gene. Germline V gene sequence: CDR1 SGHTS, CDR2 YDEGEE. The CDR3 DNA reads as TGTGCCAGCAGCCCGGGACAGTTTGCAACTAATGAAAAACTGTTTTTT. Its translation is CASSPGQFATNEKLFF. Full variable domain (missing parts from reference TRBV5-8 and TRBJ1-4): EAGVTQSPTHLIKTRGQQATLRCSPISGHTSVYWYQQALGLGLQFLLWYDEGEERNRGNFPPRFSGRQFPNYSSELNVNALELEDSALYLCASSPGQFATNEKLFFGSGTQLSVL.

The chain employs TRBV7-8 and TRBJ1-5, with 7 positions matching TRBD1. Germline trimming cut 5 bases from V and 0 bases from J; bases unmatched to any gene: 16. The CDR3 consists of 19 residues. Germline V gene sequence: CDR1 SGHVS, CDR2 FQNEAQ. In DNA form, the CDR3 reads TGTGCCAGCAGCCCGGCGGGGAAAGACAGGGCCAATAGCAATCAGCCCCAGCATTTT. Translation: CASSPAGKDRANSNQPQHF.

The chain couples TRBV7-9 to TRBJ1-4; D might be TRBD1 (6 bases). CDR3 length: 15 amino acids. Trimming shortened V by 2 bases and J by 4 bases, and 11 bases separated the two germline ends. Germline V lookup: CDR1 SEHNR, CDR2 FQNEAQ (reference sequence). The CDR3 region has the DNA TGTGCCAGCAGCTTAACGACAGGTCATAATGAAAAACTGTTTTTT. Encoded protein: CASSLTTGHNEKLFF.

This chain joins TRBV4-1 and TRBJ2-3, with TRBD2 matching 9 bases. The CDR3 runs to 18 residues. Germline trimming cut 4 bases from V and 4 bases from J; bases unmatched to any gene: 15. Germline V gene lookup returns CDR1 MGHRA and CDR2 YSYEKL. CDR3 DNA sequence: TGCGCCAGCAGCCGAACTGAAGGTGCGGGAGGGGGGGCAGATACGCAGTATTTT. It is translated as CASSRTEGAGGGADTQYF.

The chain recombines TRBV13 with TRBJ1-1; D remains unclear. The CDR3 has 12 amino acids. V gave up 6 bases and J gave up 6 bases, with 11 bases separating them. The germline gives CDR1 PRHDT, CDR2 FYEKMQ (reference sequence). The CDR3 region is CASSAPPAEAFF. The CDR3 bases are TGTGCCAGCAGTGCCCCCCCAGCTGAAGCTTTCTTT.

The chain employs TRBV2 and TRBJ2-2; weak D call: TRBD2 (5 bases). The CDR3 is made up of 15 amino acids. CDR1 and CDR2 from the germline V gene are SNHLY and FYNNEI. Trimming removed 0 bases from V and 5 bases from J, with 10 bases in between. Written as DNA, the CDR3 is TGTGCCAGCAGTGAAGCTGGAGCGGAGACCGGGGAGCTGTTTTTT. Translation: CASSEAGAETGELFF.

The chain is built from TRBV11-3 and TRBJ2-3, with 7 positions matching TRBD2. The V gene's germline CDR1 is SGHNT and CDR2 YENEEA. Losses at the gene ends were 5 bases for V and 0 bases for J; bases not matched to a gene: 14. The length of the CDR3 is 18 residues. CDR3 protein: CASSQKVAAGASTDTQYF. The CDR3 DNA is TGTGCCAGCAGCCAAAAGGTGGCGGCGGGAGCTAGCACAGATACGCAGTATTTT. The variable domain in full, completed from reference TRBV11-3 and TRBJ2-3, reads EAGVVQSPRYKIIEKKQPVAFWCNPISGHNTLYWYLQNLGQGPELLIRYENEEAVDDSQLPKDRFSAERLKGVDSTLKIQPAELGDSAVYLCASSQKVAAGASTDTQYFGPGTRLTVL.

J is TRBJ2-7 and V is TRBV19; TRBD2 aligns across 12 bases. Germline loops: CDR1 LNHDA, CDR2 SQIVND (reference sequence). There are 14 residues in the CDR3. Germline trimming cut 5 bases from V and 6 bases from J; bases unmatched to any gene: 5. The CDR3, as DNA: TGTGCCAGTAGTGCTGGACTAGCGGGACGCGAGCAGTACTTC. Encoded protein: CASSAGLAGREQYF.

The chain combines TRBV28 with TRBJ2-4, with D possibly being TRBD2 (5 bases). The V and J ends lost 1 base and 1 base respectively, with 11 bases between them. CDR1 and CDR2 (germline): MDHEN, SYDVKM. The CDR3 has 16 amino acids. The CDR3 DNA reads as TGTGCCAGCAGTTTATTAGCCGGGGATGCCAAAAACATTCAGTACTTC. Translation gives CASSLLAGDAKNIQYF.

This chain connects TRBV28 to TRBJ1-4; 9 bases align to TRBD1. This CDR3 has 14 amino acids. Germline CDR1 reads MDHEN; CDR2 reads SYDVKM. The V segment lost 6 bases and the J segment 7 bases; nucleotides outside the gene matches: 6. The CDR3 loop reads CASRGQGWGEKLFF. CDR3 in DNA: TGTGCCAGCAGGGGACAGGGATGGGGTGAAAAACTGTTTTTT.

This clone came up once. J is TRBJ2-5 and V is TRBV24-1; 8 bases match TRBD1. Germline values: CDR1 KGHDR, CDR2 SFDVKD. V lost 3 bases to trimming and J lost 2 bases; unmatched junction nucleotides: 4. The CDR3 has 15 residues. As DNA, the CDR3 is TGTGCCACCAGTGATCGGGACAGGCCGCAAGAGACCCAGTACTTC. This translates into CATSDRDRPQETQYF.

The CDR3 loop is CASSQEPGVGPKETQYF. Written as DNA, the CDR3 is TGTGCCAGCAGCCAAGAACCAGGGGTCGGGCCCAAAGAGACCCAGTACTTC. The chain links TRBV14 to TRBJ2-5, with D maybe TRBD1 (6 bases). The CDR3 loop spans 17 amino acids. V lost 0 bases to trimming and J lost 3 bases, with 17 bases between them. Per the germline V gene, CDR1 is SGHDN and CDR2 is FVKESK.

The genes are TRBV27 and TRBJ2-3; possible D gene TRBD2, 6 bases. CDR1 is MNHEY, CDR2 SMNVEV, per germline (reference sequence). The CDR3 length is 15 residues. The ends were cut back, 3 bases at V and 3 bases at J, with 13 bases in the middle. CDR3 sequence (DNA): TGTGCCAGCAGTTTGAAGAAGGGAGGAACAGATACGCAGTATTTT. Its protein product is CASSLKKGGTDTQYF.

The V gene is TRBV18, the J gene TRBJ1-1; TRBD1 might be the D (5 bases). Germline V gene data show CDR1 as KGHSH and CDR2 as LQKENI. The CDR3 consists of 14 residues. Trimming stripped 5 bases from V and 0 bases from J, with 10 bases between. CDR3: CASSGDSMNTEAFF. DNA for the CDR3: TGTGCCAGCTCAGGAGACAGCATGAACACTGAAGCTTTCTTT.

The gene calls are TRBV28 and TRBJ2-3; possibly TRBD2 for D (5 bases). V was pared by 10 bases and J by 0 bases, with 17 bases between. The CDR3 extends over 15 amino acids. Germline CDR1 MDHEN, CDR2 SYDVKM. For the CDR3, the DNA is TGTGCCATCAGGAAGCGGAGGACTAGCACAGATACGCAGTATTTT. Amino acid sequence: CAIRKRRTSTDTQYF.

The chain employs TRBV5-1 and TRBJ2-6; D not certain. The germline CDR1 and CDR2 sequences are SGHRS and YFSETQ. The CDR3 contains 16 residues. With 2 bases removed from V and 0 bases from J, the gap between germline ends came to 9 bases. The CDR3: CASSFPGLSGANVLTF. For the CDR3, the DNA is TGCGCCAGCAGCTTTCCAGGCCTCTCTGGGGCCAACGTCCTGACTTTC.